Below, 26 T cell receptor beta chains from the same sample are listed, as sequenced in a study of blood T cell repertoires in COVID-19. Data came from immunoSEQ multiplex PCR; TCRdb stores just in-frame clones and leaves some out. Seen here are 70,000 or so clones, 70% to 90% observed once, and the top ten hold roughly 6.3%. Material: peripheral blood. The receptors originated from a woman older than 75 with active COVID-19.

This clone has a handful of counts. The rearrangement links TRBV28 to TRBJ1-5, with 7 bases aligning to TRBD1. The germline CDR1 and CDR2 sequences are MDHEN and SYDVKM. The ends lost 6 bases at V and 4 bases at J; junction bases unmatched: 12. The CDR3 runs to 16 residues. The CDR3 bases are TGTGCCAGCAGCCCCTCCCAGGCAGGGGGTAATCAGCCCCAGCATTTT. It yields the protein CASSPSQAGGNQPQHF. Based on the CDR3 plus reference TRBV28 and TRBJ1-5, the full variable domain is DVKVTQSSRYLVKRTGEKVFLECVQDMDHENMFWYRQDPGLGLRLIYFSYDVKMKEKGDIPEGYSVSREKKERFSLILESASTNQTSMYLCASSPSQAGGNQPQHFGDGTRLSIL.

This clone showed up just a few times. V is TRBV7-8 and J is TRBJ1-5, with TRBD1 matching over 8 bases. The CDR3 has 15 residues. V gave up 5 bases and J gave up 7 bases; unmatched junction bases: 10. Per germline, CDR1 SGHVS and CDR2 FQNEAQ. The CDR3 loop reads CASSLGAGGHQPQHF. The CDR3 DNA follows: TGTGCCAGCAGCCTAGGGGCAGGGGGCCACCAGCCCCAGCATTTT. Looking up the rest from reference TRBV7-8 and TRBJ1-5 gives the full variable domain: GAGVSQSPRYKVAKRGQDVALRCDPISGHVSLFWYQQALGQGPEFLTYFQNEAQLDKSGLPSDRFFAERPEGSVSTLKIQRTQQEDSAVYLCASSLGAGGHQPQHFGDGTRLSIL.

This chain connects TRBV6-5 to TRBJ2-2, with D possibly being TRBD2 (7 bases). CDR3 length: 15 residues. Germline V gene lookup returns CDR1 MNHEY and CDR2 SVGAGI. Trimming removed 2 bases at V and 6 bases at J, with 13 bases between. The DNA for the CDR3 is TGTGCCAGCAGTTACGGGGGGGCGTTTTCCGGGGAGCTGTTTTTT. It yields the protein CASSYGGAFSGELFF.

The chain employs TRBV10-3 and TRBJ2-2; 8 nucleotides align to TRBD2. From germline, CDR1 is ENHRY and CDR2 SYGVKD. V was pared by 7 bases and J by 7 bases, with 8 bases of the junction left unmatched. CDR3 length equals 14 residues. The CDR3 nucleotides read TGTGCCATCAAAGAACTAGCGGCAGTCGGGGAGCTGTTTTTT. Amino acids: CAIKELAAVGELFF.

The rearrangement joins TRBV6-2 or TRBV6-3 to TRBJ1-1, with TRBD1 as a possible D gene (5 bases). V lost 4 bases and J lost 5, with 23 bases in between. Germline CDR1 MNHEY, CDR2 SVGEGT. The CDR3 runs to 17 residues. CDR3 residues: CASSSRRGVADKTEAFF. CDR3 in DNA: TGTGCCAGCAGTTCCCGTCGGGGGGTGGCCGATAAGACTGAAGCTTTCTTT.

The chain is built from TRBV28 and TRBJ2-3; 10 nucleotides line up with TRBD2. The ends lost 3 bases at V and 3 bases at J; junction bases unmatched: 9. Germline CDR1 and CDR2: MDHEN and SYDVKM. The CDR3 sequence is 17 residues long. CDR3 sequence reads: CASSFSPSGSLTDTQYF. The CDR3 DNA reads TGTGCCAGCAGTTTTAGTCCTAGCGGGAGTTTGACAGATACGCAGTATTTT.

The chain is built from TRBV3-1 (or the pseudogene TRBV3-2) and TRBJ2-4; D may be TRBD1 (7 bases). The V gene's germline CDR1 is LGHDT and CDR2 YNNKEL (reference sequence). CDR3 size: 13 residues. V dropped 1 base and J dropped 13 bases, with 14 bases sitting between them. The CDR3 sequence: CASSQAAGGQQYF. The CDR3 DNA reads TGTGCCAGCAGCCAAGCGGCAGGGGGGCAGCAGTACTTC.

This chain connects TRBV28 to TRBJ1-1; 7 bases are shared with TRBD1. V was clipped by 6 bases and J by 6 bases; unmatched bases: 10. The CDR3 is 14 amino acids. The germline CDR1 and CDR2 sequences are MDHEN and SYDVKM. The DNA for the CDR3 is TGTGCCAGCAGCCGAGACAGGGTAGAGGCTGAAGCTTTCTTT. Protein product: CASSRDRVEAEAFF.

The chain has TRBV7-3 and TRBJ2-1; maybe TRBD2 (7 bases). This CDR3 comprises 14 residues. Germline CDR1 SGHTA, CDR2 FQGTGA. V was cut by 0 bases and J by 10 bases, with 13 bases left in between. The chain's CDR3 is CASSLTGASGEQFF. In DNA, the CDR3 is TGTGCCAGCAGCTTAACGGGGGCTAGCGGCGAGCAGTTCTTC. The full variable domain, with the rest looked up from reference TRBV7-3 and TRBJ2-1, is GAGVSQTPSNKVTEKGKYVELRCDPISGHTALYWYRQSLGQGPEFLIYFQGTGAADDSGLPNDRFFAVRPEGSVSTLKIQRTERGDSAVYLCASSLTGASGEQFFGPGTRLTVL.

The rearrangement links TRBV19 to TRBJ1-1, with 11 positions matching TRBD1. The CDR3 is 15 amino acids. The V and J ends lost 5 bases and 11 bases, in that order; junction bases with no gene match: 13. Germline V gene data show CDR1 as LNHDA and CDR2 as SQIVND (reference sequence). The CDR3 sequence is CASSSQQDRGQAAFF. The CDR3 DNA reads TGTGCCAGTAGTTCTCAACAGGACAGGGGGCAAGCTGCTTTCTTT.

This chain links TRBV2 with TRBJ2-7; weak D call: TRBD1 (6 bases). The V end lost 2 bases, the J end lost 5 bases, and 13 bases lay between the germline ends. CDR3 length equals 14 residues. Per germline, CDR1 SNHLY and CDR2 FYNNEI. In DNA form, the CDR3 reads TGTGCCAGCAGTGAACTCGGTACAGGGCACGAGCAGTACTTC. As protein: CASSELGTGHEQYF. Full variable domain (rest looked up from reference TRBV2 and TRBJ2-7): EPEVTQTPSHQVTQMGQEVILRCVPISNHLYFYWYRQILGQKVEFLVSFYNNEISEKSEIFDDQFSVERPDGSNFTLKIRSTKLEDSAMYFCASSELGTGHEQYFGPGTRLTVT.

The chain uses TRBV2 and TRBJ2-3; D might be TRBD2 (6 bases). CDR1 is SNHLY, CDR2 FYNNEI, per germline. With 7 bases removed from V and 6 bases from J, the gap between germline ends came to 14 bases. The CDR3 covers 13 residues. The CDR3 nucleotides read TGTGCCAGCACCAGCGGGCCGTCGGATACGCAGTATTTT. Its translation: CASTSGPSDTQYF.

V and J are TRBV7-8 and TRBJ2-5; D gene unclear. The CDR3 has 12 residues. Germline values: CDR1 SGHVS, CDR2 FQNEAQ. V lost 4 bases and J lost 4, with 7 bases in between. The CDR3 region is CASSSTLETQYF. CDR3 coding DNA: TGTGCCAGCAGCTCGACACTAGAGACCCAGTACTTC.

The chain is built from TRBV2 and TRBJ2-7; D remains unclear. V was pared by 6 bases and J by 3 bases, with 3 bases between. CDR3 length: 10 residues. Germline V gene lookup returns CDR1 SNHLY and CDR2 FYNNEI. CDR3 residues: CASRYYEQYF. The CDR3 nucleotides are TGTGCCAGCAGGTACTACGAGCAGTACTTC.

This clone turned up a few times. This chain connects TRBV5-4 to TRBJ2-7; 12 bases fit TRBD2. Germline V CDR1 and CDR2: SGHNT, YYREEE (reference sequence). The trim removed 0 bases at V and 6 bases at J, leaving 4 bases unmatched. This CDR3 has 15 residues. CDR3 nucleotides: TGTGCCAGCAGCTTGGGACTAGCGGGAGAGTCCGAGCAGTACTTC. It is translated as CASSLGLAGESEQYF.

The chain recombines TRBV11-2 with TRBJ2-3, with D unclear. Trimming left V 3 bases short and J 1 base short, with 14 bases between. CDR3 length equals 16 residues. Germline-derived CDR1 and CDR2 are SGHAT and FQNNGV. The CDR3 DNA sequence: TGTGCCAGCAGCTTTGCCCTCGGTGCGGGCACAGATACGCAGTATTTT. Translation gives CASSFALGAGTDTQYF. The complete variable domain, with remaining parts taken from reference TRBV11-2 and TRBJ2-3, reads EAGVAQSPRYKIIEKRQSVAFWCNPISGHATLYWYQQILGQGPKLLIQFQNNGVVDDSQLPKDRFSAERLKGVDSTLKIQPAKLEDSAVYLCASSFALGAGTDTQYFGPGTRLTVL.

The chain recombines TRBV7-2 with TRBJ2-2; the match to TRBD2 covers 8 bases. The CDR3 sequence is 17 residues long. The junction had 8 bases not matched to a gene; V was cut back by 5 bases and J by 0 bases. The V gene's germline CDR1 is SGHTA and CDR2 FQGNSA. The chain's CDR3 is CASSPGLAYSNTGELFF. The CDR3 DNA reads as TGTGCCAGCAGCCCCGGACTAGCCTACTCGAACACCGGGGAGCTGTTTTTT.

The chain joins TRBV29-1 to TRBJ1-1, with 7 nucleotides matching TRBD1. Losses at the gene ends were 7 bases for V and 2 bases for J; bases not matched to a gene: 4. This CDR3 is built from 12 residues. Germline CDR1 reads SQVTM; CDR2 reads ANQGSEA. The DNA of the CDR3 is TGCAGCGCCGGACAGGAAAACACTGAAGCTTTCTTT. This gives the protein CSAGQENTEAFF. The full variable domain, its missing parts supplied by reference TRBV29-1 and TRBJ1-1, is SAVISQKPSRDICQRGTSLTIQCQVDSQVTMMFWYRQQPGQSLTLIATANQGSEATYESGFVIDKFPISRPNLTFSTLTVSNMSPEDSSIYLCSAGQENTEAFFGQGTRLTVV.

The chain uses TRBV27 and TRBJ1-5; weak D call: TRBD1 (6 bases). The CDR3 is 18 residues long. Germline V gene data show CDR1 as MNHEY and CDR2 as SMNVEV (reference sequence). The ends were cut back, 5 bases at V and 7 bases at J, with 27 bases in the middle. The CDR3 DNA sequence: TGTGCCAGCAGTCGACTACAAATTCACAGGGATCCGGAGCAGCCCCAGCATTTT. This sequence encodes CASSRLQIHRDPEQPQHF.

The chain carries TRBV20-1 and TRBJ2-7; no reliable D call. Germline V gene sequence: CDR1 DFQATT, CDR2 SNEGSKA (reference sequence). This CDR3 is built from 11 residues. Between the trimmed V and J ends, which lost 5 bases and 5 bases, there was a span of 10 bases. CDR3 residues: CSALILDEQYF. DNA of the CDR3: TGCAGTGCTCTTATACTCGACGAGCAGTACTTC.

The CDR3 DNA follows: TGTGCCAGCAGTTTTGGGGGGTACGGCAATGAGCAGTTCTTC. Translating gives CASSFGGYGNEQFF. This sequence joins TRBV27 and TRBJ2-1; weak D call: TRBD2 (6 bases). The CDR3 spans 14 residues. With 3 bases removed from V and 6 bases from J, the gap between germline ends came to 12 bases. The germline CDR1 and CDR2 sequences are MNHEY and SMNVEV (reference sequence).

The CDR3 region is CASSSGLARNTGELFF. CDR3 DNA: TGTGCCAGCAGTTCTGGACTAGCGCGGAACACCGGGGAGCTGTTTTTT. The V call is TRBV27, the J call TRBJ2-2; 9 bases fit TRBD2. Per germline, CDR1 MNHEY and CDR2 SMNVEV (reference sequence). This CDR3 is 16 amino acids long. With 4 bases clipped from V and 1 base from J, the junction kept 4 bases outside the gene matches.

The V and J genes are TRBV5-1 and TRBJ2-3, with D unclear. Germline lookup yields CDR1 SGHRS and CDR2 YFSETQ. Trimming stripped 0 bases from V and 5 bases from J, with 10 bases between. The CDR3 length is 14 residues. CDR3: CASSLGQELDTQYF. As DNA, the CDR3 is TGCGCCAGCAGCTTGGGCCAAGAGCTAGATACGCAGTATTTT.

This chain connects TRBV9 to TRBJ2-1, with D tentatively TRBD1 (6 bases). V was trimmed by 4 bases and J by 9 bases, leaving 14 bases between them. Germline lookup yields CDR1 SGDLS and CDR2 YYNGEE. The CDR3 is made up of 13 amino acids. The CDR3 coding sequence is TGTGCCAGCAGCCCCACACTAGGGGGTGAGCAGTTCTTC. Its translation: CASSPTLGGEQFF.

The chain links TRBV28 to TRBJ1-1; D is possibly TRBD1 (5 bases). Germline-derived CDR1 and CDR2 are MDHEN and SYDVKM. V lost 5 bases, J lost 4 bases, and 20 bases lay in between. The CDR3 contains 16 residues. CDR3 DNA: TGTGCCAGCAGTCCCTCCCCTGGGGGGAGGAGCACTGAAGCTTTCTTT. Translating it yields CASSPSPGGRSTEAFF.

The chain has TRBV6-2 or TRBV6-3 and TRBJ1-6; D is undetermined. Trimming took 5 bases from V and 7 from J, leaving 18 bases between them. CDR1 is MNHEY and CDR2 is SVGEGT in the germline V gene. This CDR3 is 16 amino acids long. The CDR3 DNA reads TGTGCCAGCAGTCCCCCCGGGGTGGGGAGAAATTCACCCCTCCACTTT. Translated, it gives CASSPPGVGRNSPLHF.